A single sample gave rise to the 16 T cell receptor beta chains below, sequenced in a study of shared clonotypes between healthy human individuals. Sequencing was performed with immunoSEQ multiplex PCR; in TCRdb, only in-frame clones are kept and a portion is missing. This sample has roughly 2.2 million clones, with roughly 93% found just once. Sample: naive CD4+ T cells from PBMCs. The subset here: CD45RA+ positively selected. The receptors shown here come from a man between 18 and 35 years old in good health. Some clones in this sample may be carry-over from other donors' samples.

The chain has TRBV6-1 and TRBJ2-7, with TRBD2 matching over 10 bases. CDR1 is MNHNS, CDR2 SASEGT, per germline. The V segment lost 8 bases and the J segment 3 bases; nucleotides outside the gene matches: 7. This CDR3 comprises 14 residues. CDR3 residues: CASRTSGNLYEQYF. For the CDR3, the DNA is TGTGCCAGCCGTACTAGCGGGAACCTCTACGAGCAGTACTTC.

V and J are TRBV28 and TRBJ2-5; D is unresolved. The length of the CDR3 is 16 residues. Germline V CDR1 and CDR2: MDHEN, SYDVKM. Between the trimmed V and J ends, which lost 6 bases and 0 bases, there was a span of 17 bases. This CDR3 reads CASRPVGSRYQETQYF. The CDR3 coding sequence is TGTGCCAGCAGACCCGTCGGAAGCAGGTACCAAGAGACCCAGTACTTC. The full variable domain, its missing parts supplied by reference TRBV28 and TRBJ2-5, is DVKVTQSSRYLVKRTGEKVFLECVQDMDHENMFWYRQDPGLGLRLIYFSYDVKMKEKGDIPEGYSVSREKKERFSLILESASTNQTSMYLCASRPVGSRYQETQYFGPGTRLLVL.

This clone was recorded once. This sequence joins TRBV7-9 and TRBJ1-4, with D unclear. This CDR3 has 15 amino acids. The germline CDR1 and CDR2 sequences are SEHNR and FQNEAQ (reference sequence). The germline V and J ends were trimmed by 0 bases and 4 bases, with 9 bases remaining between them. CDR3 loop: CASSLAVGRNEKLFF. CDR3 nucleotide sequence: TGTGCCAGCAGCTTAGCGGTAGGCCGTAATGAAAAACTGTTTTTT.

V and J are TRBV29-1 and TRBJ2-7; 8 bases line up with TRBD2. J gave up 5 bases and V 4 bases, and 7 bases lay outside the gene matches. The length of the CDR3 is 13 residues. Germline-derived CDR1 and CDR2 are SQVTM and ANQGSEA. The CDR3 bases are TGCAGCGTTGTATATAGCGGGATGAACGAGCAGTACTTC. Its protein product is CSVVYSGMNEQYF.

The chain links TRBV7-2 to TRBJ1-1; the match to TRBD1 covers 7 bases. With V trimmed by 7 bases and J by 2 bases, 7 bases remained unmatched. Germline V gene data show CDR1 as SGHTA and CDR2 as FQGNSA. The CDR3 is made up of 14 amino acids. The CDR3 sequence: CASNQTGINTEAFF. The DNA of the CDR3 is TGTGCCAGCAACCAGACAGGGATCAACACTGAAGCTTTCTTT.

This chain links TRBV4-3 with TRBJ2-5, with D perhaps matching TRBD1 or TRBD2 (5 bases each). V dropped 2 bases and J dropped 7 bases, with 11 bases sitting between them. Germline V gene sequence: CDR1 LGHNA, CDR2 YSLEER. CDR3 length equals 13 residues. The CDR3 reads CASSQTRGGTQYF. CDR3 nucleotides: TGCGCCAGCAGCCAAACTAGGGGCGGGACCCAGTACTTC.

This rearrangement joins TRBV4-2 to TRBJ2-7, with D possibly being TRBD2 (6 bases). The CDR3 has 14 amino acids. V dropped 2 bases and J dropped 6 bases, with 14 bases sitting between them. From germline, CDR1 is LGHNA and CDR2 YNFKEQ. CDR3: CASSQNRAGFEQYF. The CDR3 DNA sequence: TGTGCCAGCAGCCAAAACCGCGCGGGGTTCGAGCAGTACTTC.

V gene TRBV6-1 combines with J gene TRBJ2-5; D may correspond to TRBD1 or TRBD2 (5 bases each). CDR3 size: 13 residues. Germline lookup yields CDR1 MNHNS and CDR2 SASEGT. Trimming took off 7 bases at V and 5 bases at J, with 14 bases between the two ends. CDR3 region: CASNLGVGETQYF. As DNA, the CDR3 is TGTGCCAGCAATTTGGGGGTCGGCGAGACCCAGTACTTC.

Of note for this clone: This sample also contains other DNA sequences that code for the same CDR3. The chain couples TRBV11-2 to TRBJ2-3; D uncertain. There are 13 residues in the CDR3. The V gene lost 0 bases and the J gene lost 5 bases, with 6 bases spanning the gap. Germline loops: CDR1 SGHAT, CDR2 FQNNGV. The CDR3 loop is CASSLDSGDTQYF. CDR3 DNA: TGTGCCAGCAGCTTAGACTCCGGAGATACGCAGTATTTT.

This rearrangement joins TRBV5-1 to TRBJ1-2, with D maybe TRBD1 (5 bases). From germline, CDR1 is SGHRS and CDR2 YFSETQ. The V and J ends lost 0 bases and 5 bases respectively, with 14 bases between them. The length of the CDR3 is 15 residues. CDR3 loop: CASSLGGAVGYGYTF. For the CDR3, the DNA is TGCGCCAGCAGCTTGGGCGGGGCCGTGGGGTATGGCTACACCTTC.

This clone was seen only once. The chain uses TRBV19 and TRBJ1-5, with 9 nucleotides matching TRBD1. Germline-derived CDR1 and CDR2 are LNHDA and SQIVND (reference sequence). CDR3 length equals 14 residues. With V trimmed by 9 bases and J by 4 bases, 7 bases remained unmatched. CDR3: CASSRDRDNQPQHF. As DNA, the CDR3 is TGTGCCAGCAGTCGGGACAGGGATAATCAGCCCCAGCATTTT.

The rearrangement joins TRBV6-1 to TRBJ1-1; possibly TRBD1 for D (5 bases). V was shortened by 8 bases and J by 4 bases, with 11 bases between the two germline ends. Germline V lookup: CDR1 MNHNS, CDR2 SASEGT. The CDR3 runs to 12 residues. The CDR3, as DNA: TGTGCCAGCGGCACAGGTTTCACTGAAGCTTTCTTT. Protein sequence: CASGTGFTEAFF.

The gene calls are TRBV13 and TRBJ2-1; TRBD1 matches 10 bases. The CDR3 has 13 residues. CDR1 PRHDT and CDR2 FYEKMQ come from the germline V gene (reference sequence). V was pared by 4 bases and J by 12 bases, with 6 bases of the junction left unmatched. The CDR3 sequence: CASSSGTGVRQFF. The CDR3 DNA is TGTGCCAGCAGCTCCGGGACAGGGGTGCGGCAGTTCTTC.

The chain's CDR3 is CASSLYGYTF. Written as DNA, the CDR3 is TGTGCCAGCAGCCTCTATGGCTACACCTTC. The chain is built from TRBV5-8 and TRBJ1-2; D not resolved. The CDR3 has 10 residues. Per the germline V gene, CDR1 is SGHTS and CDR2 is YDEGEE. Trimming removed 4 bases from V and 4 bases from J, with 2 bases in between.

V gene TRBV7-8 combines with J gene TRBJ2-5; D perhaps matches TRBD1 (8 bases). Germline values: CDR1 SGHVS, CDR2 FQNEAQ. The CDR3 is 14 residues long. Trimming took off 4 bases at V and 5 bases at J, with 14 bases between the two ends. CDR3 amino acids: CASSSDRGGETQYF. The CDR3 nucleotides read TGTGCCAGCAGCTCCGACAGGGGAGGGGAGACCCAGTACTTC.

This chain connects TRBV5-1 to TRBJ2-2; D gene ambiguous. CDR1 is SGHRS, CDR2 YFSETQ, per germline. The CDR3 consists of 17 residues. V lost 1 base, J lost 5 bases, and 18 bases lay in between. CDR3 DNA: TGCGCCAGCAGCTTGTCCCCCCCGGATAGGGTAACCGGGGAGCTGTTTTTT. Its translation: CASSLSPPDRVTGELFF.